This T cell receptor (beta chain) was recorded in a study of human T cells and chemical hapten exposure. CDR3 length equals 14 residues. V was clipped by 7 bases and J by 0 bases, with 7 bases between them. The V gene's germline CDR1 is SGHDN and CDR2 FVKESK. This clonotype came up a few times. The sample's time point: patch test 1, 2 weeks after DPC sensitization. The treatment was: therapeutic diphenylcyclopropenone sensitization with weekly scalp DPC. Each patch-test visit's blood sample preceded patch application. TCRdb analysed the RACE reads with MiXCR anew, one entry per CDR3 protein. In the table there are around 100,000 distinct CDR3 sequences, more than 9.5% of which are singletons.

The sequencing here drew on whole blood, taken in connection with sensitization to the hapten diphenylcyclopropenone (DPC). This TCR came from a woman in her thirties or forties with alopecia areata. Some clones in this sample may be carry-over from other donors' samples. The rearrangement links TRBV14 to TRBJ2-6; D may be TRBD1 (5 bases). Here the CDR3 DNA reads TGTGCCAGCAACACAGGCTCTGGGGCCAACGTCCTGACTTTC. Its protein product is CASNTGSGANVLTF.